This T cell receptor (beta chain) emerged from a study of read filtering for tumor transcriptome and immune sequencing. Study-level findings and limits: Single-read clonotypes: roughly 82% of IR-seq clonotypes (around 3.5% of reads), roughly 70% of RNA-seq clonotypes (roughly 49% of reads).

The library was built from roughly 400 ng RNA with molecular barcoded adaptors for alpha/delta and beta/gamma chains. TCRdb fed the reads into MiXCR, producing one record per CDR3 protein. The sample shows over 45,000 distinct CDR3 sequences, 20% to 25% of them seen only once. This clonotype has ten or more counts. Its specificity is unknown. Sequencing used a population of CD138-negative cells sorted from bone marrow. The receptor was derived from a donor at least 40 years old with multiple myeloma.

This chain's CDR3 is CASSWTSSETQYF. DNA for the CDR3: TGCGCCAGCAGTTGGACATCTTCGGAGACCCAGTACTTC. This chain uses TRBV10-2 with TRBJ2-5, with a weak D call TRBD1 (5 bases). The V end lost 5 bases, the J end lost 5 bases, and 12 bases lay between the germline ends. In germline, CDR1 is WSHSY, CDR2 SAAADI. The CDR3 runs 13 residues.